This TCR beta chain was retrieved from a study of spatial heterogeneity in lung cancer. Study conclusions and caveats: Ubiquitous expanded tumor TCRs were observed in blood more at resection than follow-up.

Only a few counts were recorded for this clonotype. Antigen specificity is unknown. Noted time point: sample taken at primary tumor resection. The donor group consisted of around 77 patients who had untreated, early-stage non-small cell lung cancer. Whole RNA from tumor, nontumor lung or frozen PBMC was sequenced unsorted. CDR3 length: 13 amino acids. Trimming took 3 bases from V and 14 from J; bases not matched to a gene: 7. CDR1 is KGHDR, CDR2 SFDVKD, per germline. Unique molecular identifiers tagged every individual TCR cDNA molecule. TCRdb itself ran the 5' RACE reads through MiXCR, one entry per CDR3 protein. Found here are tens of thousands of distinct CDR3 sequences, approximately 12% of them singletons; the top ten hold roughly 39%.

This TCR derives from a male donor with early-stage non-small cell lung cancer. The rearrangement joins TRBV24-1 to TRBJ2-1; 9 bases agree with TRBD2. This specimen consisted of PBMCs, obtained at surgery. CDR3 sequence reads: CATSDHPASGEFF. CDR3 DNA sequence: TGTGCCACCAGTGATCATCCGGCTAGCGGGGAGTTCTTC.